The rows below give T cell receptor beta chains drawn from one sample of a study of shared clonotypes between healthy human individuals. Sequenced by immunoSEQ multiplex PCR; TCRdb stores in-frame clones only, minus some. The sample carries hundreds of thousands of clones, approximately 95% recorded once. The sequenced material came from naive CD8+ T cells sorted from blood. Receptors were obtained from a young woman in good health. CDR3s include the opening cysteine and the closing phenylalanine or tryptophan. A D gene is named only where the DNA matches it firmly. Clone size is not always given. Where it is, it says once, few, many or a class for expanded clones.

clone_size	v_call	d_call	cdr3_length	j_call	cdr3_aa	cdr3_nt
.	TRBV4-1	TRBD2	16	TRBJ2-7	CASSQDGTSGSRVQYF	TGCGCCAGCAGCCAAGATGGGACTAGCGGGAGTCGCGTGCAGTACTTC
.	TRBV2	.	14	TRBJ2-3	CASRGESSGDTQYF	TGTGCCAGCAGGGGTGAAAGCTCGGGAGATACGCAGTATTTT
.	TRBV15	TRBD2	18	TRBJ2-1	CATSDSGRPPPPYNEQFF	TGTGCCACCAGCGATAGCGGGAGGCCCCCCCCACCCTACAATGAGCAGTTCTTC
few	TRBV4-1	.	15	TRBJ1-5	CASSQEGLPNQPQHF	TGCGCCAGCAGCCAAGAGGGCCTTCCTAATCAGCCCCAGCATTTT
.	TRBV6-1	.	13	TRBJ2-7	CASRAGTSTMQYF	TGTGCCAGCAGGGCCGGGACCTCTACGATGCAGTACTTC
.	TRBV15	.	11	TRBJ2-2	CATSSSGELFF	TGTGCCACCAGCAGCTCCGGGGAGCTGTTTTTT
.	TRBV5-6	.	14	TRBJ2-7	CASSFLTGGKEQYF	TGTGCCAGCAGCTTTTTGACAGGAGGAAAGGAGCAGTACTTC
.	TRBV6-5	TRBD1	15	TRBJ1-3	CASRGTGLSGNTIYF	TGTGCCAGCAGGGGGACAGGGCTCTCTGGAAACACCATATATTTT
.	TRBV28	.	15	TRBJ2-7	CASSLKSDPTYEQYF	TGTGCCAGCAGTTTAAAAAGTGACCCAACCTACGAGCAGTACTTC
.	TRBV27	TRBD2	14	TRBJ2-1	CASRLAGVFHEQFF	TGTGCCAGCAGGCTAGCGGGAGTATTTCATGAGCAGTTCTTC
.	TRBV27	.	14	TRBJ2-3	CASTWAGGTDTQYF	TGTGCCAGCACCTGGGCAGGGGGCACAGATACGCAGTATTTT
.	TRBV6-6	TRBD2	16	TRBJ2-3	CASSYDRGSSTDTQYF	TGTGCCAGCAGTTACGACCGCGGGAGTAGCACAGATACGCAGTATTTT
.	TRBV6-5	.	14	TRBJ2-7	CASSYSEGDNEQYF	TGTGCCAGCAGTTACTCGGAGGGGGATAACGAGCAGTACTTC
.	TRBV2	.	16	TRBJ2-5	CASSGTKSRWEETQYF	TGTGCCAGCAGTGGGACGAAATCCAGGTGGGAAGAGACCCAGTACTTC